This passage covers 20 T cell receptor beta chains from one sample sequenced in a study of cytomegalovirus exposure and HLA in healthy donors. Vbeta (60) and Jbeta (13) primers were used in the PCR. Produced via immunoSEQ multiplex PCR; TCRdb's table is partial and in-frame only. The table has about 180,000 clones, about 80% seen once. Sequencing input: PBMCs. The source is a man in his 60s in good health and CMV-seronegative.

The chain links TRBV5-1 to TRBJ2-7; D gene uncertain. Germline CDR1 is SGHRS and CDR2 is YFSETQ. The V end was cut by 6 bases, the J end by 5 bases, with 15 bases between. The CDR3 has 13 amino acids. CDR3 coding DNA: TGCGCCAGCATGTCTGGGTTCAGCGACGAGCAGTACTTC. Protein product: CASMSGFSDEQYF.

The V call is TRBV29-1, the J call TRBJ1-3; tentatively, D is TRBD1 (5 bases). Trimming left V 6 bases short and J 0 bases short, with 9 bases between. Germline values: CDR1 SQVTM, CDR2 ANQGSEA. The CDR3 runs 13 residues. The CDR3 loop reads CSVSGNSGNTIYF. DNA for the CDR3: TGCAGCGTATCAGGGAACTCTGGAAACACCATATATTTT.

V gene TRBV10-3 combines with J gene TRBJ2-7; 7 nucleotides match TRBD2. The CDR3 covers 13 residues. V shed 4 bases, J shed 3 bases, and the junction held 3 bases outside the gene matches. Germline V lookup: CDR1 ENHRY, CDR2 SYGVKD. The CDR3 DNA sequence: TGTGCCATCAGTGGCGGGGACTACTACGAGCAGTACTTC. This sequence encodes CAISGGDYYEQYF.

This chain uses TRBV7-8 with TRBJ2-3, with 9 nucleotides matching TRBD1. This CDR3 has 16 residues. Germline lookup yields CDR1 SGHVS and CDR2 FQNEAQ. V shed 3 bases, J shed 4 bases, and the junction held 8 bases outside the gene matches. The CDR3 region has the DNA TGTGCCAGCAGCTTCCTGAGGGGACAGGGCGCAGATACGCAGTATTTT. Protein: CASSFLRGQGADTQYF. Supplemented by reference TRBV7-8 and TRBJ2-3, the full variable domain reads GAGVSQSPRYKVAKRGQDVALRCDPISGHVSLFWYQQALGQGPEFLTYFQNEAQLDKSGLPSDRFFAERPEGSVSTLKIQRTQQEDSAVYLCASSFLRGQGADTQYFGPGTRLTVL.

V is TRBV12-5 and J is TRBJ1-5, with 9 bases identical to TRBD1. The CDR3 spans 16 residues. Trimming cost V 0 bases and J 6 bases; bases outside gene matches: 6. Per germline, CDR1 LGHNT and CDR2 FRNRAP. The CDR3 here is CASGLVPPTGGQPQHF. For the CDR3, the DNA is TGTGCTAGTGGTTTGGTACCCCCGACAGGGGGTCAGCCCCAGCATTTT.

This clone has more than one count but fewer than ten. The chain carries TRBV5-6 and TRBJ2-7; 7 bases fit TRBD1. CDR1 and CDR2 (germline): SGHDT, YYEEEE. Trimming removed 4 bases from V and 3 bases from J; junction bases left unmatched: 4. The CDR3 sequence is 13 residues long. In nucleotides, the CDR3 is TGTGCCAGCAGCCGAAACAGGGGCTACGAGCAGTACTTC. Translated, it gives CASSRNRGYEQYF.

This clone has only a few counts. The chain recombines TRBV6-5 with TRBJ2-2; no clear D gene. V shed 7 bases and J shed 0 bases, with 9 bases lying between them. In germline, CDR1 is MNHEY, CDR2 SVGAGI. The CDR3 is 14 amino acids. CDR3 region: CASKVQPNTGELFF. The CDR3 bases are TGTGCCAGCAAGGTACAGCCGAACACCGGGGAGCTGTTTTTT.

The V gene is TRBV5-1, the J gene TRBJ2-7; 13 bases match TRBD2. This CDR3 is 17 amino acids long. Germline trimming cut 2 bases from V and 0 bases from J; bases unmatched to any gene: 5. From germline, CDR1 is SGHRS and CDR2 YFSETQ. CDR3 nucleotide sequence: TGCGCCAGCAGCTTTGGACTAGCGGGGGAGAGCTCCTACGAGCAGTACTTC. Translated: CASSFGLAGESSYEQYF.

This chain uses TRBV29-1 with TRBJ2-7; 9 bases are a match to TRBD1. Germline V gene sequence: CDR1 SQVTM, CDR2 ANQGSEA. J gave up 5 bases and V 2 bases, and 4 bases lay outside the gene matches. The CDR3 length is 13 residues. The CDR3 reads CSVENRGRDEQYF. CDR3 nucleotides: TGCAGCGTTGAAAACAGGGGGCGCGACGAGCAGTACTTC.

The rearrangement links TRBV5-1 to TRBJ1-5; 7 nucleotides line up with TRBD1. The trim removed 2 bases at V and 2 bases at J, leaving 7 bases unmatched. Germline assignment: CDR1 SGHRS and CDR2 YFSETQ. This CDR3 is 16 amino acids long. In DNA form, the CDR3 reads TGCGCCAGCAGCTTAGGGACAGACGTACGCAATCAGCCCCAGCATTTT. It yields the protein CASSLGTDVRNQPQHF.

V is TRBV5-4 and J is TRBJ2-5; 7 bases are shared with TRBD2. The CDR3 has 14 amino acids. Trimming at V came to 4 bases and at J to 0 bases, leaving 3 bases not matched to a gene. From germline, CDR1 is SGHNT and CDR2 YYREEE (reference sequence). CDR3: CASSPGGNQETQYF. In DNA, the CDR3 is TGTGCCAGCAGCCCCGGGGGGAACCAAGAGACCCAGTACTTC.

This chain links TRBV6-6 with TRBJ2-2; D is unclear. Germline V lookup: CDR1 MNHNY, CDR2 SVGAGI (reference sequence). Trimming left V 2 bases short and J 7 bases short, with 14 bases between. This CDR3 spans 15 amino acids. This chain's CDR3 is CASSYVTVEDGELFF. In DNA form, the CDR3 reads TGTGCCAGCAGTTACGTGACGGTTGAGGACGGGGAGCTGTTTTTT.

The chain couples TRBV5-1 to TRBJ2-7; 9 bases agree with TRBD2. Looked up from germline, CDR1 is SGHRS and CDR2 is YFSETQ. Losses at the gene ends were 3 bases for V and 3 bases for J; bases not matched to a gene: 7. The CDR3 runs to 15 residues. The CDR3 DNA sequence: TGCGCCAGCAGCTCAGGGACTAGCAGGAACTACGAGCAGTACTTC. Translation: CASSSGTSRNYEQYF. Based on the CDR3 plus reference TRBV5-1 and TRBJ2-7, the full variable domain is KAGVTQTPRYLIKTRGQQVTLSCSPISGHRSVSWYQQTPGQGLQFLFEYFSETQRNKGNFPGRFSGRQFSNSRSEMNVSTLELGDSALYLCASSSGTSRNYEQYFGPGTRLTVT.

The CDR3 DNA sequence: TGTGCCAGCAGCTTGGGTTCTCCCTCCAGGGGTGAGACCCAGTACTTC. Encoded protein: CASSLGSPSRGETQYF. The genes are TRBV5-4 and TRBJ2-5; perhaps TRBD1 as D (6 bases). Germline CDR1 is SGHNT and CDR2 is YYREEE (reference sequence). V dropped 0 bases and J dropped 5 bases, with 17 bases sitting between them. CDR3 size: 16 residues.

The chain joins TRBV29-1 to TRBJ2-3; 7 bases line up with TRBD2. CDR3 length: 13 amino acids. In germline, CDR1 is SQVTM, CDR2 ANQGSEA. The V gene end was trimmed by 3 bases and the J gene end by 1 base; junction bases not matched to a gene: 1. CDR3 sequence reads: CSVDGLGTDTQYF. In nucleotides, the CDR3 is TGCAGCGTTGACGGACTAGGCACAGATACGCAGTATTTT.

This sequence joins TRBV19 and TRBJ2-1, with D maybe TRBD2 (5 bases). Germline CDR1 LNHDA, CDR2 SQIVND (reference sequence). The CDR3 has 15 residues. The V end lost 7 bases, the J end lost 10 bases, and 23 bases lay between the germline ends. In nucleotides, the CDR3 is TGTGCCAGTACCAAACCTGGACTCGTTATTGAGGAGCAGTTCTTC. Protein: CASTKPGLVIEEQFF. Using reference TRBV19 and TRBJ2-1 for the parts outside the CDR3, the full variable domain is DGGITQSPKYLFRKEGQNVTLSCEQNLNHDAMYWYRQDPGQGLRLIYYSQIVNDFQKGDIAEGYSVSREKKESFPLTVTSAQKNPTAFYLCASTKPGLVIEEQFFGPGTRLTVL.

CDR3 residues: CASSLAWTGSLRVGYTF. DNA of the CDR3: TGTGCCAGCAGCTTGGCGTGGACAGGGTCCTTACGGGTTGGCTACACCTTC. V is TRBV5-4 and J is TRBJ1-2; 8 bases match TRBD1. Unmatched junction bases numbered 14, after V lost 0 bases and J lost 7 bases. The germline V gene encodes CDR1 SGHNT and CDR2 YYREEE (reference sequence). CDR3 length equals 17 residues.

The DNA of the CDR3 is TGTGCCAGCAGCCCGGGGGAGCTAGGTGAAAAACTGTTTTTT. It is translated as CASSPGELGEKLFF. This chain joins TRBV6-4 and TRBJ1-4; tentative D call: TRBD1 (5 bases). This CDR3 region has 14 residues. The ends were cut back, 6 bases at V and 7 bases at J, with 15 bases in the middle. Germline lookup yields CDR1 MRHNA and CDR2 SNTAGT.

The chain has TRBV7-6 and TRBJ2-5; maybe TRBD2 (6 bases). CDR3 length: 17 amino acids. V gave up 1 base and J gave up 2 bases, with 17 bases separating them. Germline-derived CDR1 and CDR2 are SGHVS and FNYEAQ. CDR3 loop: CASSLVPSQGGQETQYF. DNA for the CDR3: TGTGCCAGCAGCTTAGTCCCGAGCCAGGGAGGACAAGAGACCCAGTACTTC.

This clone was counted a few times. The CDR3 DNA sequence: TGCGCCAGCAGCTCGACTAGCGGAAGCACAGATACGCAGTATTTT. It translates to CASSSTSGSTDTQYF. The gene calls are TRBV5-1 and TRBJ2-3, with 9 nucleotides matching TRBD2. The germline V gene has CDR1 SGHRS and CDR2 YFSETQ. The CDR3 length is 15 residues. With 3 bases clipped from V and 0 bases from J, the junction kept 2 bases outside the gene matches.